The 26 T cell receptor delta chains below were found in one sample sequenced in a study of Vδ1+ human thymocytes. Findings and caveats of the study: Thymic TRG and TRD repertoires appeared highly polyclonal, with Gaussian CDR3 length distributions.

Which antigens these TCRs recognize remains unknown. RNA was extracted from the cells and then reverse transcribed. Multiplex PCR used pooled V-gene forward primers and a constant-region reverse primer to amplify CDR3s. TCRdb called clones from the multiplex PCR reads again using CATT. The sample lists under 85,000 delta-chain clones; approximately 34% were seen once. Sample: Vdelta1+ gamma-delta thymocytes from the thymus. Indicated subset: FACS-sorted CD3+ TCRalphabeta- TCRVdelta1+ TCRVdelta2- thymocytes. These receptors were obtained from a boy in the first two years of life who had congenital heart surgery.

The gene calls are TRDV1 and TRDJ1; 10 bases are shared with TRDD3. The CDR3 is 22 residues long. Germline V gives CDR1 TSWWSYY, CDR2 QGS. The V and J ends lost 3 bases and 0 bases, in that order; junction bases with no gene match: 22. The CDR3 region is CALGEYLPTPGWGIVDTDKLIF. The CDR3 nucleotides are TGTGCTCTTGGGGAGTATCTTCCTACCCCTGGCTGGGGGATAGTGGACACCGATAAACTCATCTTT.

This clone has more than one count but fewer than ten. V usage is TRDV1 and J usage is TRDJ1; 11 bases match TRDD3. The trim removed 5 bases at V and 0 bases at J, leaving 29 bases unmatched. This CDR3 region has 24 residues. The germline gives CDR1 TSWWSYY, CDR2 QGS. The CDR3 DNA reads TGTGCTCTTGGGCCCCCGCTCGAGCACCTTCCTACTCTGGGGGATACTACGTACACCGATAAACTCATCTTT. Amino acid sequence: CALGPPLEHLPTLGDTTYTDKLIF.

This clone was picked up a small number of times. The chain joins TRDV1 to TRDJ1; 7 bases are shared with TRDD3. Germline assignment: CDR1 TSWWSYY and CDR2 QGS. V lost 0 bases to trimming and J lost 1 base; unmatched junction nucleotides: 20. The CDR3 is made up of 21 amino acids. The CDR3 here is CALGELKDLRGGCGCTDKLIF. In nucleotides, the CDR3 is TGTGCTCTTGGGGAACTAAAGGACCTACGAGGGGGATGTGGGTGCACCGATAAACTCATCTTT.

Only a few counts were recorded for this clone. Other nucleotide sequences from this sample produce the same CDR3. The chain uses TRDV2 and TRDJ1; D remains unclear. Trimming stripped 4 bases from V and 5 bases from J, with 16 bases between. This CDR3 is built from 14 residues. Germline V gene sequence: CDR1 GEAIGNYY, CDR2 EKD. In DNA, the CDR3 is TGTGCCTGTGATACCCGCCGACTCCGGGATAAACTCATCTTT. Encoded protein: CACDTRRLRDKLIF.

The gene calls are TRDV1 and TRDJ1; TRDD3 matches at 8 bases. The CDR3 spans 17 residues. Trimming cost V 2 bases and J 10 bases; bases outside gene matches: 18. Germline-derived CDR1 and CDR2 are TSWWSYY and QGS. In DNA, the CDR3 is TGTGCTCTTGGGGAAGATGTTGCGAACTGGGGGGCCCGGCCACTCATCTTT. Encoded protein: CALGEDVANWGARPLIF.

The chain employs TRDV1 and TRDJ1, with 8 nucleotides matching TRDD3. The trim removed 0 bases at V and 0 bases at J, leaving 15 bases unmatched. The CDR3 runs to 20 residues. Germline-derived CDR1 and CDR2 are TSWWSYY and QGS. The CDR3 DNA follows: TGTGCTCTTGGGGAACTCTCCGAGGGATACGCAACAGCGTACACCGATAAACTCATCTTT. As protein: CALGELSEGYATAYTDKLIF.

The chain carries TRDV2 and TRDJ1; D not resolved. The V end lost 2 bases, the J end lost 0 bases, and 9 bases lay between the germline ends. CDR1 GEAIGNYY and CDR2 EKD come from the germline V gene. This CDR3 spans 14 amino acids. This CDR3 is CACDRPPYTDKLIF. The CDR3 DNA is TGTGCCTGTGACAGGCCTCCGTACACCGATAAACTCATCTTT.

The chain joins TRDV1 to TRDJ1; possible D gene TRDD2, 5 bases. V lost 0 bases, J lost 0 bases, and 44 bases lay in between. Germline loops: CDR1 TSWWSYY, CDR2 QGS. CDR3 length: 27 residues. The CDR3 spells CALGELGTYSVRPTLKFTARYTDKLIF. CDR3 nucleotides: TGTGCTCTTGGGGAACTAGGAACCTACAGTGTTCGTCCGACCCTCAAATTTACTGCCCGGTACACCGATAAACTCATCTTT.

The chain employs TRDV1 and TRDJ1, with 11 bases identical to TRDD3. Trimming at V came to 4 bases and at J to 3 bases, leaving 19 bases not matched to a gene. The germline V gene has CDR1 TSWWSYY and CDR2 QGS. The CDR3 sequence is 20 residues long. The CDR3 sequence: CALGVTSYSGWGILSDKLIF. In DNA form, the CDR3 reads TGTGCTCTTGGGGTAACTTCCTACTCTGGCTGGGGGATACTTTCCGATAAACTCATCTTT.

The genes are TRDV1 and TRDJ1; 10 nucleotides line up with TRDD3. The ends lost 4 bases at V and 0 bases at J; junction bases unmatched: 14. The CDR3 covers 19 residues. Germline CDR1 reads TSWWSYY; CDR2 reads QGS. The CDR3 coding sequence is TGTGCTCTTGGGGGGAGCTATGGGGGATACTTTTTTTACACCGATAAACTCATCTTT. Amino acid sequence: CALGGSYGGYFFYTDKLIF.

The rearrangement joins TRDV1 to TRDJ1; TRDD3 agrees at 9 bases. The germline CDR1 and CDR2 sequences are TSWWSYY and QGS. The CDR3 covers 21 residues. Trimming at V came to 0 bases and at J to 0 bases, leaving 17 bases not matched to a gene. CDR3 DNA sequence: TGTGCTCTTGGGGAACTAGAAAAAATGCCCGGGGGATACCGGCACACCGATAAACTCATCTTT. It specifies CALGELEKMPGGYRHTDKLIF.

This chain connects TRDV1 to TRDJ1, with 8 positions matching TRDD1. The CDR3 is made up of 13 amino acids. V lost 1 base, J lost 9 bases, and 4 bases stayed unmatched. Germline-derived CDR1 and CDR2 are TSWWSYY and QGS. The CDR3 coding sequence is TGTGCTCTTGGGGAACGAAATAGTAAGGAACTCATCTTT. It translates to CALGERNSKELIF.

The sample holds a few counts of this clone. This chain joins TRDV1 and TRDJ1; unclear D gene. The V and J ends lost 1 base and 0 bases respectively, with 27 bases between them. Germline V gene data show CDR1 as TSWWSYY and CDR2 as QGS. The CDR3 is made up of 21 amino acids. The CDR3 DNA sequence: TGTGCTCTTGGGGAACGTTTGGGTCGCGTGCGGGCCAGATGGTACACCGATAAACTCATCTTT. Translated, it gives CALGERLGRVRARWYTDKLIF.

J is TRDJ1 and V is TRDV1; D is unresolved. CDR1 is TSWWSYY, CDR2 QGS, per germline. V was clipped by 3 bases and J by 9 bases, with 20 bases between them. The CDR3 runs to 15 residues. The CDR3 coding sequence is TGTGCTCTTGGGGAGAACTACGCAGTATGGGAAGAACTCATCTTT. This sequence encodes CALGENYAVWEELIF.

The V and J genes are TRDV2 and TRDJ1; D unclear. Trimming took 0 bases from V and 1 from J, leaving 11 bases between them. Per the germline V gene, CDR1 is GEAIGNYY and CDR2 is EKD. This CDR3 has 15 residues. The CDR3, as DNA: TGTGCCTGTGACACCGTCAGTTTGTGCACCGATAAACTCATCTTT. Its translation is CACDTVSLCTDKLIF.

The genes are TRDV1 and TRDJ1; 8 positions match TRDD3. After removal of 1 base from V and 0 bases from J, the junction contained 22 bases not matched to a gene. The CDR3 is 22 amino acids. Germline CDR1 reads TSWWSYY; CDR2 reads QGS. CDR3 sequence reads: CALGEPGLPDTLGDLYTDKLIF. In DNA, the CDR3 is TGTGCTCTTGGGGAACCGGGCCTCCCTGATACCCTGGGGGACCTGTACACCGATAAACTCATCTTT.

Note on this clone: Other DNA sequences of this sample code for an identical CDR3. The V gene is TRDV1, the J gene TRDJ1; TRDD3 agrees at 13 bases. CDR3 size: 23 residues. Germline trimming cut 3 bases from V and 0 bases from J; bases unmatched to any gene: 22. CDR1 and CDR2 from the germline V gene are TSWWSYY and QGS. The CDR3 protein is CALGDNLLSYWGIRPTNTDKLIF. The CDR3 coding sequence is TGTGCTCTTGGGGATAACCTACTCTCATACTGGGGGATACGCCCCACTAACACCGATAAACTCATCTTT.

The chain uses TRDV1 and TRDJ1; D could derive from TRDD1, TRDD2 or TRDD3 (5 bases each). The CDR3 loop spans 20 amino acids. Germline V CDR1 and CDR2: TSWWSYY, QGS. Trimming removed 1 base at V and 0 bases at J, with 24 bases between. This CDR3 is CALGERGLPKSGLYTDKLIF. The CDR3, as DNA: TGTGCTCTTGGGGAACGCGGCCTACCGAAATCGGGATTGTACACCGATAAACTCATCTTT.

V is TRDV1 and J is TRDJ1; D gene uncertain. V was clipped by 3 bases and J by 0 bases, with 35 bases between them. Germline CDR1 is TSWWSYY and CDR2 is QGS. This CDR3 has 23 residues. CDR3 sequence (DNA): TGTGCTCTTGGGGACTTGAAGGAAAGGGTTTCCGGGGTATGGACTGACTACACCGATAAACTCATCTTT. This gives the protein CALGDLKERVSGVWTDYTDKLIF.

The chain uses TRDV1 and TRDJ1; D is perhaps TRDD3 (8 bases). The length of the CDR3 is 24 residues. Trimming shortened V by 3 bases and J by 0 bases, and 38 bases separated the two germline ends. CDR1 TSWWSYY and CDR2 QGS come from the germline V gene. DNA for the CDR3: TGTGCTCTTGGGGATCTGAAACAGGGCTTCCTAACGGTTGACTGGGGGTGGTACACCGATAAACTCATCTTT. Translation gives CALGDLKQGFLTVDWGWYTDKLIF.

A word on this clone: The identical CDR3 is also encoded by other nucleotide sequences in the sample. This chain connects TRDV2 to TRDJ3, with 12 positions matching TRDD3. The CDR3 consists of 18 residues. Trimming cost V 5 bases and J 5 bases; bases outside gene matches: 9. From germline, CDR1 is GEAIGNYY and CDR2 EKD. The CDR3 region has the DNA TGTGCCTGTGCCAGTACTGGGGGATACTTCAGGGACACCCGACAGATGTTTTTC. Translating gives CACASTGGYFRDTRQMFF.

This rearrangement joins TRDV1 to TRDJ1; D gene unclear. The CDR3 has 14 amino acids. Trimming cost V 3 bases and J 4 bases, with 12 bases left between them. CDR1 TSWWSYY and CDR2 QGS come from the germline V gene. The CDR3 bases are TGTGCTCTTGGGGACTCCCGCGTCCTCGATAAACTCATCTTT. Amino acids: CALGDSRVLDKLIF.

The V gene is TRDV1, the J gene TRDJ1; D remains ambiguous. The V end was cut by 5 bases, the J end by 0 bases, with 28 bases between. The CDR3 has 20 residues. The germline V gene has CDR1 TSWWSYY and CDR2 QGS. The CDR3 DNA reads as TGTGCTCTTGGGCCCCTCAGCCTCCCCCGGGAAGAGTCGTACACCGATAAACTCATCTTT. It yields the protein CALGPLSLPREESYTDKLIF.

In this sample, this clone turned up a few times. J is TRDJ1 and V is TRDV1; D unclear. From germline, CDR1 is TSWWSYY and CDR2 QGS. The CDR3 consists of 15 residues. The V end lost 2 bases, the J end lost 8 bases, and 18 bases lay between the germline ends. CDR3 nucleotides: TGTGCTCTTGGGGAAGCTCTCGGCCTCCACGAAAAACTCATCTTT. Translating it yields CALGEALGLHEKLIF.

This clone has a handful of counts. The chain has TRDV1 and TRDJ1; D gene uncertain. Trimming pared 2 bases from V and 4 bases from J, leaving 8 bases between. The germline gives CDR1 TSWWSYY, CDR2 QGS. The CDR3 is 13 residues long. The CDR3 sequence is CALGEYTHDKLIF. The CDR3 nucleotides are TGTGCTCTTGGGGAATACACTCACGATAAACTCATCTTT.

This clone has a handful of counts. The chain has TRDV1 and TRDJ1, with TRDD2 matching 7 bases. The CDR3 length is 18 residues. Trimming took 2 bases from V and 7 from J; bases not matched to a gene: 19. Germline-derived CDR1 and CDR2 are TSWWSYY and QGS. CDR3 sequence (DNA): TGTGCTCTTGGGGAAGGGCTTTCCTACCGTACTGGCGTCGCTAAACTCATCTTT. Amino acid sequence: CALGEGLSYRTGVAKLIF.